One sample yielded the 31 T cell receptor beta chains listed below, sequenced in a study of blood T cell repertoires in COVID-19. Only in-frame clones appear in the TCRdb table, and some are missing; sequencing was by immunoSEQ multiplex PCR. The table includes a few hundred thousand clones, 75% to 90% detected once. Material for sequencing was peripheral blood. All receptors come from a woman between 35 and 50 years old who had recovered from COVID-19.

The rearrangement links TRBV3-1 (or the pseudogene TRBV3-2) to TRBJ1-1; TRBD1 agrees at 8 bases. The junction had 5 bases not matched to a gene; V was cut back by 5 bases and J by 6 bases. The CDR3 has 13 residues. Germline V gene data show CDR1 as LGHDT and CDR2 as YNNKEL (reference sequence). The CDR3 DNA reads TGTGCCAGCAGCTCAGCCAGGGGGCCTGAAGCTTTCTTT. This codes for CASSSARGPEAFF.

The gene calls are TRBV5-1 and TRBJ1-2, with 7 nucleotides matching TRBD1. Germline assignment: CDR1 SGHRS and CDR2 YFSETQ. V was pared by 0 bases and J by 1 base, with 3 bases of the junction left unmatched. CDR3 length equals 15 residues. CDR3: CASSLGGQNNYGYTF. In nucleotides, the CDR3 is TGCGCCAGCAGCTTGGGGGGACAGAATAACTATGGCTACACCTTC.

The chain uses TRBV6-5 and TRBJ1-5; D call uncertain. V lost 10 bases and J lost 0, with 10 bases in between. The germline V gene encodes CDR1 MNHEY and CDR2 SVGAGI. The CDR3 contains 13 residues. In DNA, the CDR3 is TGTGCCACCCGACGGGGTAGCAATCAGCCCCAGCATTTT. Translation: CATRRGSNQPQHF.

This clone was counted a few times. This sequence joins TRBV6-5 and TRBJ1-5; D is possibly TRBD1 (6 bases). The V and J ends lost 6 bases and 7 bases respectively, with 16 bases between them. The germline V gene encodes CDR1 MNHEY and CDR2 SVGAGI. The CDR3 totals 14 residues. DNA of the CDR3: TGTGCCAGCAGGGCCGGAGAGGACAGCCAGCCCCAGCATTTT. It translates to CASRAGEDSQPQHF.

This chain joins TRBV24-1 and TRBJ2-7; 10 bases line up with TRBD1. V was pared by 5 bases and J by 6 bases, with 3 bases of the junction left unmatched. Germline CDR1 KGHDR, CDR2 SFDVKD. This CDR3 is built from 13 residues. The CDR3 nucleotides read TGTGCCACCAGTGGGACAGGGGGGAGCGAGCAGTACTTC. Translation gives CATSGTGGSEQYF.

CDR3 in DNA: TGTGCCAGCAGTGCCCGGGGGAAGCCGTACAATGAGCAGTTCTTC. Amino acids: CASSARGKPYNEQFF. V and J are TRBV25-1 and TRBJ2-1; tentative D call: TRBD2 (6 bases). Germline V gene lookup returns CDR1 MGHDK and CDR2 SYGVNS. The CDR3 extends over 15 amino acids. Trimming removed 4 bases from V and 4 bases from J, with 14 bases in between.

This clone has more than one count but fewer than ten. The chain joins TRBV3-1 (or the pseudogene TRBV3-2) to TRBJ2-1; 10 nucleotides align to TRBD1. Germline-derived CDR1 and CDR2 are LGHDT and YNNKEL (reference sequence). Trimming took 2 bases from V and 8 from J; bases not matched to a gene: 9. The CDR3 has 16 residues. The CDR3 sequence: CASSQWTGGGSDEQFF. The CDR3 nucleotides read TGTGCCAGCAGCCAATGGACAGGGGGTGGCTCCGATGAGCAGTTCTTC.

V and J are TRBV2 and TRBJ1-6; D ambiguous. The CDR3 length is 13 residues. CDR1 is SNHLY and CDR2 is FYNNEI in the germline V gene. V lost 4 bases and J lost 8, with 9 bases in between. The CDR3 loop is CASSVREDSPLHF. CDR3 in DNA: TGTGCCAGCAGTGTTCGGGAGGATTCACCCCTCCACTTT.

The rearrangement joins TRBV29-1 to TRBJ2-5; 7 bases match TRBD2. Germline V gene data show CDR1 as SQVTM and CDR2 as ANQGSEA. There are 12 residues in the CDR3. V shed 2 bases, J shed 5 bases, and the junction held 2 bases outside the gene matches. CDR3 loop: CSVEWGGETQYF. DNA for the CDR3: TGCAGCGTTGAATGGGGGGGTGAGACCCAGTACTTC.

V is TRBV10-3 and J is TRBJ2-3; maybe TRBD1 (6 bases). The CDR3 has 13 residues. V was trimmed by 9 bases and J by 2 bases, leaving 12 bases between them. Germline V gene sequence: CDR1 ENHRY, CDR2 SYGVKD. CDR3 bases: TGTGCCATTACAGGGCTACCCACAGATACGCAGTATTTT. It codes for CAITGLPTDTQYF.

The chain employs TRBV7-2 and TRBJ2-7, with TRBD1 matching 9 bases. Germline CDR1 is SGHTA and CDR2 is FQGNSA. Unmatched junction bases numbered 5, after V lost 5 bases and J lost 3 bases. CDR3 size: 14 residues. CDR3 DNA sequence: TGTGCCAGCAGCAAACAGGGGGCCCTCTACGAGCAGTACTTC. As protein: CASSKQGALYEQYF. The full variable domain, completed using reference TRBV7-2 and TRBJ2-7, is GAGVSQSPSNKVTEKGKDVELRCDPISGHTALYWYRQSLGQGLEFLIYFQGNSAPDKSGLPSDRFSAERTGGSVSTLTIQRTQQEDSAVYLCASSKQGALYEQYFGPGTRLTVT.

V is TRBV10-3 and J is TRBJ1-1; D possibly corresponds to TRBD1 (6 bases). Trimming took off 0 bases at V and 1 base at J, with 12 bases between the two ends. From germline, CDR1 is ENHRY and CDR2 SYGVKD. This CDR3 is 16 amino acids long. CDR3 in amino acids: CAISESGRGSNTEAFF. CDR3 in DNA: TGTGCCATCAGTGAGTCGGGGAGGGGGTCGAACACTGAAGCTTTCTTT.

The gene calls are TRBV7-8 and TRBJ1-5, with 10 bases matching TRBD1. The CDR3 extends over 17 amino acids. Germline lookup yields CDR1 SGHVS and CDR2 FQNEAQ. Trimming cost V 1 base and J 4 bases; bases outside gene matches: 7. The CDR3 DNA sequence: TGTGCCAGCAGCTTAGGTGGGACAGGGGTAGCGAATCAGCCCCAGCATTTT. As protein: CASSLGGTGVANQPQHF.

The rearrangement joins TRBV28 to TRBJ2-7; TRBD2 might be the D (5 bases). Germline V gene sequence: CDR1 MDHEN, CDR2 SYDVKM. V gave up 6 bases and J gave up 5 bases, with 26 bases separating them. This CDR3 spans 17 amino acids. The CDR3: CASRALGFVRSENEQYF. The CDR3 DNA reads TGTGCCAGCAGGGCACTAGGTTTCGTCCGCTCCGAAAACGAGCAGTACTTC.

CDR3 protein: CASRLQGQGGLEQYF. Here the CDR3 DNA reads TGTGCCAGCAGACTACAAGGACAGGGCGGCCTCGAGCAGTACTTC. The chain couples TRBV28 to TRBJ2-7, with 8 nucleotides matching TRBD1. There are 15 residues in the CDR3. With V trimmed by 6 bases and J by 6 bases, 13 bases remained unmatched. CDR1 and CDR2 from the germline V gene are MDHEN and SYDVKM.

The rearrangement uses TRBV19 and TRBJ2-5; possible D gene TRBD2, 5 bases. The CDR3 sequence is 14 residues long. Germline V lookup: CDR1 LNHDA, CDR2 SQIVND (reference sequence). Trimming pared 1 base from V and 4 bases from J, leaving 10 bases between. The CDR3 sequence is CASSIGGLAETQYF. The CDR3 DNA sequence: TGTGCCAGTAGTATAGGTGGGCTAGCAGAGACCCAGTACTTC. Together with reference TRBV19 and TRBJ2-5, the CDR3 gives the full variable domain: DGGITQSPKYLFRKEGQNVTLSCEQNLNHDAMYWYRQDPGQGLRLIYYSQIVNDFQKGDIAEGYSVSREKKESFPLTVTSAQKNPTAFYLCASSIGGLAETQYFGPGTRLLVL.

The rearrangement joins TRBV30 to TRBJ1-1; weak D call: TRBD1 (5 bases). Trimming took 3 bases from V and 9 from J, leaving 11 bases between them. This CDR3 comprises 11 residues. CDR1 is GTSNPN and CDR2 is SVGIG in the germline V gene (reference sequence). CDR3: CAWRGGFKAFF. The DNA of the CDR3 is TGTGCCTGGAGGGGGGGATTTAAAGCTTTCTTT.

A note on this clone: Other DNA sequences within the sample encode an identical CDR3. This chain joins TRBV19 and TRBJ2-7; 11 bases are a match to TRBD2. Germline loops: CDR1 LNHDA, CDR2 SQIVND (reference sequence). V was clipped by 1 base and J by 2 bases; unmatched bases: 4. The CDR3 has 16 residues. In DNA form, the CDR3 reads TGTGCCAGTAGTATAGGCCCACTAGCGGGAGCCTACGAGCAGTACTTC. The encoded protein is CASSIGPLAGAYEQYF.

This chain joins TRBV24-1 and TRBJ2-5, with TRBD1 matching over 9 bases. Unmatched junction bases numbered 7, after V lost 3 bases and J lost 9 bases. This CDR3 comprises 14 residues. The V gene's germline CDR1 is KGHDR and CDR2 SFDVKD. The CDR3 DNA reads TGTGCCACCAGTGATAGCGGCCGACAGGGGGCCCAGTACTTC. As protein: CATSDSGRQGAQYF.

The chain has TRBV12-3 or TRBV12-4 and TRBJ2-1, with 7 nucleotides matching TRBD1. V was pared by 6 bases and J by 7 bases, with 6 bases of the junction left unmatched. The CDR3 covers 13 residues. Here the CDR3 reads CASRPGQQNEQFF. CDR3 bases: TGTGCCAGCAGGCCGGGACAGCAAAATGAGCAGTTCTTC.

The chain employs TRBV6-6 and TRBJ2-1; 11 nucleotides match TRBD2. Per the germline V gene, CDR1 is MNHNY and CDR2 is SVGAGI (reference sequence). V shed 5 bases and J 4 bases; nucleotides not matched to a gene: 10. This CDR3 comprises 17 residues. The CDR3 nucleotides are TGTGCCAGCAGTCAGACTAGCGGGACACTGTCATACAATGAGCAGTTCTTC. Protein: CASSQTSGTLSYNEQFF.

V usage is TRBV14 and J usage is TRBJ2-1; 7 bases match TRBD1. Unmatched junction bases numbered 9, after V lost 4 bases and J lost 0 bases. This CDR3 contains 17 residues. The germline V gene encodes CDR1 SGHDN and CDR2 FVKESK. The chain's CDR3 is CASSRRQGSSSYNEQFF. CDR3 bases: TGTGCCAGCAGCCGTCGACAGGGCTCAAGCTCCTACAATGAGCAGTTCTTC.

The chain links TRBV11-3 to TRBJ2-7; D possibly corresponds to TRBD1 (7 bases). Trimming took off 5 bases at V and 2 bases at J, with 13 bases between the two ends. The CDR3 covers 14 residues. Per germline, CDR1 SGHNT and CDR2 YENEEA. The CDR3 region is CASSPRDSPYEQYF. CDR3 in DNA: TGTGCCAGCAGCCCGCGGGACAGTCCCTACGAGCAGTACTTC.

The table lists this clone with a count of one. This chain joins TRBV28 and TRBJ1-2; perhaps TRBD1 as D (6 bases). This CDR3 has 14 residues. Trimming pared 7 bases from V and 5 bases from J, leaving 17 bases between. Looked up from germline, CDR1 is MDHEN and CDR2 is SYDVKM. The CDR3 loop is CASNPPYREYGYTF. The CDR3, as DNA: TGTGCCAGCAACCCCCCGTACAGGGAGTATGGCTACACCTTC.

The chain has TRBV27 and TRBJ2-1; TRBD1 aligns across 9 bases. The length of the CDR3 is 15 residues. Germline V gene sequence: CDR1 MNHEY, CDR2 SMNVEV (reference sequence). V dropped 5 bases and J dropped 4; count of bases not matched to a gene: 6. The CDR3 region has the DNA TGTGCCAGCAGTCGAGGACAGGGGCGATACAATGAGCAGTTCTTC. This translates into CASSRGQGRYNEQFF.

The rearrangement uses TRBV5-1 and TRBJ2-7; 13 positions agree with TRBD2. CDR3 length: 15 residues. Germline V gene data show CDR1 as SGHRS and CDR2 as YFSETQ. The J segment lost 6 bases and the V segment lost 4 bases, leaving 7 bases of the junction unmatched. This CDR3 reads CASSPGTSGTLEQYF. CDR3 sequence (DNA): TGCGCCAGCAGCCCCGGGACTAGCGGGACTCTCGAGCAGTACTTC.

This chain joins TRBV5-4 and TRBJ2-7, with D perhaps TRBD2 (6 bases). The CDR3 is made up of 15 amino acids. The germline V and J ends were trimmed by 0 bases and 5 bases, with 15 bases remaining between them. CDR1 is SGHNT, CDR2 YYREEE, per germline (reference sequence). CDR3 region: CASSLATGDLDEQYF. Here the CDR3 DNA reads TGTGCCAGCAGCTTGGCCACGGGGGACCTCGACGAGCAGTACTTC.

The rearrangement links TRBV3-1 (or the pseudogene TRBV3-2) to TRBJ2-5, with 13 bases lining up with TRBD2. After removal of 4 bases from V and 2 bases from J, the junction contained 7 bases not matched to a gene. The CDR3 is 17 residues long. CDR1 is LGHDT, CDR2 YNNKEL, per germline (reference sequence). In nucleotides, the CDR3 is TGTGCCAGCAGCCCCGGACTAGCGGGAGTGGGGCAAGAGACCCAGTACTTC. Encoded protein: CASSPGLAGVGQETQYF.

Only one count was recorded for this clone. The V and J genes are TRBV7-5 and TRBJ2-1; the D segment call TRBD2 is taken from the table without a DNA check. TRBV7-5 is labeled a pseudogene. The CDR3 runs to 12 residues. CDR3 residues: CVRSVGGNEQFF. The CDR3, as DNA: TGTGTCAGAAGTGTCGGCGGGAATGAGCAGTTCTTC.

The chain joins TRBV27 to TRBJ1-1; 9 bases are shared with TRBD1. The CDR3 is 16 amino acids. V was clipped by 2 bases and J by 1 base; unmatched bases: 5. Per the germline V gene, CDR1 is MNHEY and CDR2 is SMNVEV (reference sequence). CDR3 in amino acids: CASSLAQGAWNTEAFF. The CDR3 DNA reads as TGTGCCAGCAGTTTAGCACAGGGGGCGTGGAACACTGAAGCTTTCTTT.

The chain uses TRBV18 and TRBJ2-5; a possible D gene is TRBD1 (6 bases). V gave up 4 bases and J gave up 0 bases, with 15 bases separating them. The CDR3 has 16 residues. CDR1 and CDR2 (germline): KGHSH, LQKENI. Written as DNA, the CDR3 is TGTGCCAGCTCACAAACCGGGACAACGTACCAAGAGACCCAGTACTTC. Protein product: CASSQTGTTYQETQYF.